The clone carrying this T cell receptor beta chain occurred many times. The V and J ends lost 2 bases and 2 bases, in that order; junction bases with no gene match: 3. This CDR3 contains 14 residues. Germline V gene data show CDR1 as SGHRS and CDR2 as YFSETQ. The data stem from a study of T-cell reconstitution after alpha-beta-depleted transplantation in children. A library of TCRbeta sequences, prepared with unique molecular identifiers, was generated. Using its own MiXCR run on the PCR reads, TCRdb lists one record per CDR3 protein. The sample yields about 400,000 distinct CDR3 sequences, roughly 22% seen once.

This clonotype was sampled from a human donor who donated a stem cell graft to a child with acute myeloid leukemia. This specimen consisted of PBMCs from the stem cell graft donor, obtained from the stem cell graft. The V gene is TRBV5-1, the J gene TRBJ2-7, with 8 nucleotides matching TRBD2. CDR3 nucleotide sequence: TGCGCCAGCAGCTTACAGCGGGAGACCTACGAGCAGTACTTC. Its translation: CASSLQRETYEQYF.